This T cell receptor beta chain was captured by sequencing in a study of radiation and T cells in renal cell carcinoma. General study points: In blood, top tumor clones expanded by 2 weeks, shrinking by 4.

Time point defined: baseline pretreatment blood. Treatment: 15 Gy SBRT to primary tumor, nephrectomy 4 weeks later. After SBRT, blood was collected at 2 and 4 weeks, plus baseline. Method: immunoSEQ multiplex PCR; TCRdb's copy keeps in-frame clones and lacks some. Of about 91,000 clones listed, 70% to 85% are singletons. Germline V gene sequence: CDR1 SGHRS, CDR2 YFSETQ. Trimming cost V 0 bases and J 2 bases, with 8 bases left between them. The CDR3 extends over 14 amino acids. A word on this clone: What it recognizes is unknown.

This chain links TRBV5-1 with TRBJ1-2; no reliable D call. The receptor was isolated from a man between 60 and 75 years old with renal cell carcinoma. The source material was blood, sampled from a patient whose treatment included radiotherapy and nephrectomy. The CDR3: CASSLGRENYGYTF. CDR3 sequence (DNA): TGCGCCAGCAGCTTGGGGCGGGAGAACTATGGCTACACCTTC. Drawing the rest from reference TRBV5-1 and TRBJ1-2, the complete variable domain is KAGVTQTPRYLIKTRGQQVTLSCSPISGHRSVSWYQQTPGQGLQFLFEYFSETQRNKGNFPGRFSGRQFSNSRSEMNVSTLELGDSALYLCASSLGRENYGYTFGSGTRLTVV.